These 17 T cell receptor beta chains came from one sample sequenced in a study of PD-L1 blockade in urothelial cancer. The method was immunoSEQ multiplex PCR; TCRdb's version includes in-frame clones alone and lacks a portion of them. There are around 45,000 clones in the sample; 88% occur only once, and roughly 14% lies in the top ten. The sample here was PBMCs, taken around atezolizumab (anti-PD-L1) treatment. The receptors derive from a woman aged 55-75 years with urothelial cancer.

The genes are TRBV27 and TRBJ1-1; D gene ambiguous. The CDR3 runs 15 residues. Germline V gene lookup returns CDR1 MNHEY and CDR2 SMNVEV (reference sequence). V was shortened by 0 bases and J by 8 bases, with 16 bases between the two germline ends. This chain's CDR3 is CASSLSKTGIREAFF. CDR3 coding DNA: TGTGCCAGCAGTTTATCGAAGACGGGAATCAGAGAAGCTTTCTTT.

The chain is built from TRBV4-2 and TRBJ1-2; D is unresolved. CDR1 and CDR2 (germline): LGHNA, YNFKEQ. There are 14 residues in the CDR3. V was clipped by 1 base and J by 3 bases, with 9 bases between them. CDR3 DNA: TGTGCCAGCAGCCAAGGGCGACGGGACTATGGCTACACCTTC. Protein product: CASSQGRRDYGYTF.

The chain employs TRBV4-1 and TRBJ2-7; 10 positions agree with TRBD1. V lost 2 bases and J lost 2; bases outside the gene matches: 3. CDR3 length equals 15 residues. The germline V gene has CDR1 MGHRA and CDR2 YSYEKL. DNA for the CDR3: TGCGCCAGCAGCCAATTCGGACAGGGGGCCTACGAGCAGTACTTC. Protein product: CASSQFGQGAYEQYF.

The genes are TRBV7-9 and TRBJ2-5; D may be TRBD1 (5 bases). Germline-derived CDR1 and CDR2 are SEHNR and FQNEAQ (reference sequence). V lost 3 bases to trimming and J lost 5 bases, with 10 bases between them. This CDR3 region has 13 residues. For the CDR3, the DNA is TGTGCCAGCAGCTTCAGGGTAGGCGAGACCCAGTACTTC. Protein sequence: CASSFRVGETQYF.

Written as DNA, the CDR3 is TGTGCCAGCAGCTTGACGGGTACGTCTGGAAACACCATATATTTT. Translation gives CASSLTGTSGNTIYF. J is TRBJ1-3 and V is TRBV5-4; D remains ambiguous. CDR3 length: 15 residues. Germline CDR1 is SGHNT and CDR2 is YYREEE (reference sequence). V lost 1 base and J lost 1, with 9 bases in between.

In this sample, this clone turned up once. The chain links TRBV10-3 to TRBJ2-3; 7 nucleotides agree with TRBD1. The CDR3 spans 15 residues. Germline V gene data show CDR1 as ENHRY and CDR2 as SYGVKD. V shed 6 bases, J shed 1 base, and the junction held 7 bases outside the gene matches. CDR3: CAISQTGTGTDTQYF. The DNA for the CDR3 is TGTGCCATCAGCCAGACAGGGACGGGCACAGATACGCAGTATTTT.

The chain couples TRBV7-2 to TRBJ2-2; 7 nucleotides line up with TRBD2. Trimming cost V 6 bases and J 7 bases; bases outside gene matches: 11. CDR3 length: 15 residues. Per the germline V gene, CDR1 is SGHTA and CDR2 is FQGNSA. Written as DNA, the CDR3 is TGTGCCAGCAGTTTACGAGGACTAGTAATCGGGGAGCTGTTTTTT. Protein product: CASSLRGLVIGELFF.

The V call is TRBV4-3, the J call TRBJ2-3; 13 nucleotides align to TRBD2. Germline assignment: CDR1 LGHNA and CDR2 YSLEER. V trimming: 0 bases; J trimming: 2 bases; junction bases outside the gene matches: 14. The CDR3 consists of 21 residues. CDR3 sequence (DNA): TGCGCCAGCAGCCAAGAACCCGTACTAGCGGGAGGGCCCTTTTTCACAGATACGCAGTATTTT. Its protein product is CASSQEPVLAGGPFFTDTQYF.

The genes are TRBV7-6 and TRBJ2-7; possible D gene TRBD1, 5 bases. Trimming removed 4 bases at V and 0 bases at J, with 13 bases between. This CDR3 is built from 15 residues. From germline, CDR1 is SGHVS and CDR2 FNYEAQ. CDR3 in DNA: TGTGCCAGCAGCTCAACTCAGGGTGGCTCCTACGAGCAGTACTTC. It encodes CASSSTQGGSYEQYF.

The V call is TRBV4-3, the J call TRBJ1-2, with D maybe TRBD1 (6 bases). The length of the CDR3 is 15 residues. CDR1 is LGHNA and CDR2 is YSLEER in the germline V gene. V dropped 0 bases and J dropped 4 bases, with 12 bases sitting between them. The CDR3 sequence: CASSQDPGQPYGYTF. As DNA, the CDR3 is TGCGCCAGCAGCCAAGATCCCGGACAGCCCTATGGCTACACCTTC.

The chain links TRBV19 to TRBJ2-3, with 9 bases lining up with TRBD2. The germline V gene has CDR1 LNHDA and CDR2 SQIVND (reference sequence). The J segment lost 2 bases and the V segment lost 4 bases, leaving 4 bases of the junction unmatched. The CDR3 is 15 residues long. CDR3 coding DNA: TGTGCCAGTAGTACACCTAGCGGGACCACAGATACGCAGTATTTT. It yields the protein CASSTPSGTTDTQYF.

Only one count was recorded for this clone. The V gene is TRBV29-1, the J gene TRBJ1-5; D is ambiguous. This CDR3 has 14 residues. CDR1 SQVTM and CDR2 ANQGSEA come from the germline V gene. V was clipped by 0 bases and J by 5 bases, with 11 bases between them. The CDR3 DNA reads TGCAGCGTTGAAGAAGGCGGTCGCGATCAGCCCCAGCATTTT. Protein sequence: CSVEEGGRDQPQHF.

V gene TRBV5-6 combines with J gene TRBJ2-2; 9 bases line up with TRBD1. CDR1 and CDR2 (germline): SGHDT, YYEEEE. Trimming cost V 3 bases and J 7 bases; bases outside gene matches: 4. The CDR3 is 14 amino acids. Written as DNA, the CDR3 is TGTGCCAGCAGCTGGGACAGGGTCCACGGGGAGCTGTTTTTT. It encodes CASSWDRVHGELFF.

This clone was observed a few times. The chain carries TRBV6-4 and TRBJ2-1; TRBD2 matches at 7 bases. V shed 6 bases and J 6 bases; nucleotides not matched to a gene: 11. This CDR3 is 15 amino acids long. In germline, CDR1 is MRHNA, CDR2 SNTAGT. Here the CDR3 DNA reads TGTGCCAGCAGAGAGGAGCCAGCGGGACTCAATGAGCAGTTCTTC. Translated: CASREEPAGLNEQFF.

The chain has TRBV28 and TRBJ1-4, with 8 nucleotides matching TRBD1. Losses at the gene ends were 6 bases for V and 7 bases for J; bases not matched to a gene: 7. The CDR3 sequence is 14 residues long. Germline CDR1 is MDHEN and CDR2 is SYDVKM. As DNA, the CDR3 is TGTGCCAGCAGCTACAGGGGGAGGGGTGAAAAACTGTTTTTT. Its translation is CASSYRGRGEKLFF.

The genes are TRBV6-1 and TRBJ1-2; 7 bases are shared with TRBD1. With 3 bases clipped from V and 0 bases from J, the junction kept 4 bases outside the gene matches. Germline V gene sequence: CDR1 MNHNS, CDR2 SASEGT. The CDR3 extends over 15 amino acids. This CDR3 is CASSDRQGSNYGYTF. The CDR3, as DNA: TGTGCCAGCAGTGACAGACAGGGATCTAACTATGGCTACACCTTC.

The chain carries TRBV7-8 and TRBJ1-5, with 9 bases aligning to TRBD1. The ends lost 5 bases at V and 6 bases at J; junction bases unmatched: 8. Germline V gives CDR1 SGHVS, CDR2 FQNEAQ. The CDR3 spans 15 residues. The CDR3 sequence is CASSDTGQGSQPQHF. The DNA of the CDR3 is TGTGCCAGCAGCGATACCGGACAGGGGAGTCAGCCCCAGCATTTT.